This TCR beta chain was found in a study of T cell responses to AZD1222 COVID-19 vaccine. V was trimmed by 2 bases and J by 1 base, leaving 0 bases between them. The CDR3 is 11 amino acids. The germline V gene has CDR1 SGHRS and CDR2 YFSETQ. Remarks on this clone: What it binds is unknown. In the same sample, other DNA sequences code for this CDR3.

Points from the study as a whole: Donor demographics were predominantly white British with a female majority; clonal diversity may be underestimated.

Clones were sequenced by immunoSEQ multiplex PCR, and TCRdb holds only the in-frame ones, with some missing. This table has roughly 250,000 clones, more than 85% appearing once. V gene TRBV5-1 combines with J gene TRBJ2-5; D remains ambiguous. The sequencing here drew on peripheral blood, taken on day 0 of AZD1222 vaccination. This clonotype was sampled from an adult in good health. The DNA for the CDR3 is TGCGCCAGCAGCTTCCAAGAGACCCAGTACTTC. The encoded protein is CASSFQETQYF. The variable domain in full, with the rest retrieved from reference TRBV5-1 and TRBJ2-5, is KAGVTQTPRYLIKTRGQQVTLSCSPISGHRSVSWYQQTPGQGLQFLFEYFSETQRNKGNFPGRFSGRQFSNSRSEMNVSTLELGDSALYLCASSFQETQYFGPGTRLLVL.